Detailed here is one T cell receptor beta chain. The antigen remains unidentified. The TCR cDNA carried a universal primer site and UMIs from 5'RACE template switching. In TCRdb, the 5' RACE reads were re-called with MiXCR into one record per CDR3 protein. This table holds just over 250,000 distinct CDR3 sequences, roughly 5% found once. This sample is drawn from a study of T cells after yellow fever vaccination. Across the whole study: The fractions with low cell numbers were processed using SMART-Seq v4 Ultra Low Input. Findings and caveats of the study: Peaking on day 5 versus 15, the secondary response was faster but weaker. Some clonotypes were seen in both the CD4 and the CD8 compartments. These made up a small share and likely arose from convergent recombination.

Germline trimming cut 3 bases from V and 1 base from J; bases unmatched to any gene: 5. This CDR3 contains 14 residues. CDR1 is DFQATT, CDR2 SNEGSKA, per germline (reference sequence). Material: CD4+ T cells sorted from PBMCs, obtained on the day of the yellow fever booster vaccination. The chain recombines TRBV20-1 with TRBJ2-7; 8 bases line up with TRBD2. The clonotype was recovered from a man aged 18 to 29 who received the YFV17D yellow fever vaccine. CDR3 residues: CSARFGGGSYEQYF. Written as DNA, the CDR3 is TGCAGTGCTAGGTTTGGCGGGGGGTCCTACGAGCAGTACTTC.